This T cell receptor beta chain was recovered during a study of shared clonotypes between healthy human individuals. Study results and limitations: Clonotype sharing among donors was thought likely to change with sequencing depth.

Trimming removed 8 bases from V and 5 bases from J, with 16 bases in between. CDR1 is MDHEN and CDR2 is SYDVKM in the germline V gene. The CDR3 has 14 residues. Genomic DNA of each subset was evenly split across several immunoSEQ plates. About 28,000 T cell genomes, or about 300 ng DNA, went into replicate PCRs of unsorted PBMC. The data were produced by immunoSEQ multiplex PCR, yet TCRdb's version contains in-frame clones alone and is incomplete. The profile shows hundreds of thousands of clones, around three quarters of them singletons. Comment on this clone: Its antigen is currently unknown.

This chain connects TRBV28 to TRBJ1-5; tentative D call: TRBD1 (6 bases). What was sequenced was PBMCs. This clonotype was sampled from a woman between 40 and 55 years old in good health. Some clones in this sample may be carry-over from other donors' samples. CDR3 sequence reads: CASLTPRGDQPQHF. The CDR3 DNA sequence: TGTGCCAGCCTTACCCCCAGGGGCGATCAGCCCCAGCATTTT. Variable domain in full (rest from reference TRBV28 and TRBJ1-5): DVKVTQSSRYLVKRTGEKVFLECVQDMDHENMFWYRQDPGLGLRLIYFSYDVKMKEKGDIPEGYSVSREKKERFSLILESASTNQTSMYLCASLTPRGDQPQHFGDGTRLSIL.